The table lists the clone carrying this T cell receptor beta chain with many counts. Alpha- and beta-chain coverage of first-strand cDNA came from TRAV- and TRBV-specific primers. Over around 19 PCR cycles, TCRs were amplified from a constant-region primer and V-primer adapter. MiXCR, run by TCRdb on the reads, gives a single entry per CDR3 protein. This table has 35,000 to 45,000 distinct CDR3 sequences, around a third appearing once. Time point noted: before trial treatment. The CDR3 covers 14 residues. Germline V gene lookup returns CDR1 SGHRS and CDR2 YFSETQ. V dropped 0 bases and J dropped 8 bases, with 12 bases sitting between them. The data stem from a study of low-dose radiotherapy and immunotherapy resistance in tumors.

The clonotype was recovered from a male donor with gallbladder cancer. Sequencing was performed on PBMCs, taken before treatment. This chain links TRBV5-1 with TRBJ2-4, with D unclear. Here the CDR3 reads CASSLGATADIQYF. As DNA, the CDR3 is TGCGCCAGCAGCTTGGGGGCCACGGCGGACATTCAGTACTTC.